The clone carrying this TCR beta chain was seen a handful of times. Other DNA variants within this sample encode the same CDR3. The data belong to a study of blood T cell repertoires in COVID-19. The overall study: The United States, Italy and Spain were the sources of the acute and convalescent COVID-19 samples.

Some clones are missing from TCRdb's copy, which holds only in-frame ones; the method was immunoSEQ multiplex PCR. In the table there are roughly 97,000 clones, approximately 80% of which are singletons. Germline V lookup: CDR1 KGHSH, CDR2 LQKENI. This CDR3 has 14 residues. Trimming removed 0 bases from V and 2 bases from J, with 7 bases in between. This clonotype was obtained from a man between 60 and 75 years old with acute or convalescent COVID-19. V and J are TRBV18 and TRBJ2-5; D remains ambiguous. Sequenced input: peripheral blood. The CDR3 spells CASSPPSLQETQYF. In DNA form, the CDR3 reads TGTGCCAGCTCACCACCTAGCCTACAAGAGACCCAGTACTTC.